This is a list of T cell receptor beta chains from one sample in a study of breast tumors, draining lymph nodes, adjacent tissues. One entry per CDR3 protein, called by TCRdb with MiXCR from the multiplex PCR reads. Here the sample spans 290,000 or so distinct CDR3 sequences, more than 30% being singletons. What was sequenced was axillary lymph node tissue. The source of these receptors is a female donor with breast cancer. Some clones in this sample may be carry-over from other donors' samples. Both conserved end residues are part of each CDR3. A D gene is named only where the DNA matches it firmly. Clone size, where shown, is once, few, many, or a class for clones that have expanded.

V gene	D gene	J gene	clone size	CDR3 protein	CDR3 DNA
TRBV7-2	TRBD1	TRBJ1-2	many	CASSVGGAYGYTF	TGTGCCAGCAGCGTAGGGGGCGCATATGGCTACACCTTC
TRBV15	.	TRBJ2-7	many	CATSREEVGSYEQYF	TGTGCCACCAGCAGAGAGGAGGTAGGAAGCTACGAGCAGTACTTC
TRBV9	.	TRBJ2-5	many	CASTPEGRPQETQYF	TGTGCCAGCACCCCGGAGGGCAGGCCCCAAGAGACCCAGTACTTC
TRBV19	TRBD2	TRBJ2-3	many	CASHSGVAGPTDTQYF	TGTGCCAGCCATTCGGGGGTAGCGGGACCCACAGATACGCAGTATTTT
TRBV12-3/TRBV12-4	.	TRBJ2-5	many	CASSFGGASRGTQYF	TGTGCCAGCAGTTTCGGCGGGGCGAGCCGCGGGACCCAGTACTTC
TRBV24-1	.	TRBJ2-3	.	CATSDTDAQYF	TGTGCCACCAGTGACACAGATGCGCAGTACTTT
TRBV18	.	TRBJ2-2	.	CASSPVSVGSSGELFF	TGTGCCAGCTCACCCGTGTCCGTGGGAAGTAGCGGGGAGCTGTTTTTT
TRBV7-9	TRBD1	TRBJ2-2	.	CASSLGTGVNPGELFF	TGTGCCAGCAGCTTAGGGACAGGGGTTAACCCCGGGGAGCTGTTCTTT
TRBV6-2/TRBV6-3	TRBD2	TRBJ2-4	.	CASSELAGVDIQYF	TGTGCCAGCAGTGAACTAGCGGGAGTGGACATTCAGTACTTC
TRBV5-1	.	TRBJ2-3	many	CASSLSGTDTQYF	TGCGCCAGTTCGTTGTCGGGGACAGATACGCAGTATTTT
TRBV13	.	TRBJ2-7	many	CASSLGSSWARTYEQYF	TGTGCCAGCAGCTTAGGGTCGAGTTGGGCGCGGACCTACGAGCAGTACTTC
TRBV20-1	TRBD1	TRBJ2-7	many	CSAEDRLTYEQYF	TGCAGTGCCGAGGACAGGTTAACCTACGAGCAGTACTTC
TRBV24-1	.	TRBJ2-4	many	CATSEGIAKNIQYF	TGTGCCACCAGTGAGGGCATAGCCAAAAACATTCAGTACTTC
TRBV29-1	.	TRBJ1-5	many	CSVRENNQPQHF	TGCAGCGTCAGGGAAAACAATCAGCCCCAGCATTTT
TRBV19	TRBD2	TRBJ2-1	many	CASSGPSGGEQFF	TGTGCCAGTAGTGGGCCTAGCGGTGGCGAGCAGTTCTTC
TRBV19	TRBD1	TRBJ2-5	few	CASSITGGRITETQYF	TGTGCCAGTAGTATAACAGGGGGGAGAATCACGGAGACCCAGTACTTC
TRBV20-1	.	TRBJ1-4	many	CSASNRDSATNEKLFF	TGCAGTGCCTCAAACAGGGACTCAGCAACTAATGAAAAACTGTTTTTT
TRBV5-1	.	TRBJ1-3	many	CASSLLQSSGNTIYF	TGCGCCAGCAGCTTGCTCCAGTCCTCTGGAAACACCATATATTTT
TRBV7-8	.	TRBJ2-5	many	CASSLGTDQETQYF	TGTGCCAGCAGCCTCGGGACCGACCAAGAGACCCAGTACTTC
TRBV30	.	TRBJ1-2	few	CALWGRRGYGYTF	TGTGCCTTGTGGGGGAGAAGGGGCTATGGCTACACCTTC
TRBV7-9	.	TRBJ2-3	many	CASSLDDATDTQYF	TGTGCCAGCAGCTTAGACGACGCCACAGATACGCAGTATTTT
TRBV15	.	TRBJ2-1	many	CATSRDPGTAPNEQFF	TGTGCCACCAGCAGAGATCCCGGGACTGCCCCCAATGAGCAGTTCTTC
TRBV19	.	TRBJ2-4	.	CASSIGGKNIQYF	TGTGCCAGTAGTATAGGGGGCAAAAACATTCAGTACTTC
TRBV5-1	.	TRBJ2-1	many	CASSMMGPRNEQFF	TGCGCCAGCAGTATGATGGGGCCGAGGAATGAGCAGTTCTTC
TRBV6-1	TRBD1	TRBJ1-3	.	CASSEATGGFSGNTIYF	TGTGCCAGCAGTGAAGCGACAGGGGGCTTTTCAGGAAACACCATATATTTT
TRBV3-2	.	TRBJ2-1	few	CASSLLAGATYNEQFF	TGTGCCAGCAGCCTCCTAGCGGGAGCCACCTACAATGAGCAGTTCTTC
TRBV6-5	TRBD2	TRBJ2-1	.	CASSLLTGGYNEQFF	TGTGCCAGCAGCCTACTAACGGGAGGCTACAATGAGCAGTTCTTC
TRBV15	TRBD2	TRBJ2-2	many	CATSARLLAGKNTGELFF	TGTGCCACCAGCGCCCGACTCCTAGCGGGAAAAAACACCGGGGAGCTGTTTTTT
TRBV28	.	TRBJ2-1	.	CASSFTGIGGNEQFF	TGTGCCAGCAGTTTTACGGGGATCGGGGGTAATGAGCAGTTCTTC
TRBV19	.	TRBJ2-7	many	CASSPGGGMREQYF	TGTGCCAGTAGCCCAGGAGGGGGGATGCGGGAGCAGTACTTC